These 32 T cell receptor beta chains were sequenced from one sample in a study of blood T cell repertoires in COVID-19. The assay was immunoSEQ multiplex PCR, and TCRdb's table has in-frame clones only and misses some. The sample yields around 250,000 clones, 70% to 90% seen once. Material: PBMCs or T cells enriched from blood (not recorded which). The receptors derive from a woman aged 50 to 60 who had recovered from COVID-19.

This clone has a handful of counts. The CDR3 DNA follows: TGTGCCAGCAGGGCAGGGGTTGATGCTTTCTTT. Its protein product is CASRAGVDAFF. J is TRBJ1-1 and V is TRBV27; a possible D gene is TRBD1 (6 bases). This CDR3 contains 11 residues. The V gene's germline CDR1 is MNHEY and CDR2 SMNVEV (reference sequence). V gave up 6 bases and J gave up 11 bases, with 13 bases separating them.

The chain couples TRBV28 to TRBJ2-7, with TRBD1 identical over 8 bases. The CDR3 sequence is 15 residues long. CDR1 MDHEN and CDR2 SYDVKM come from the germline V gene. V dropped 7 bases and J dropped 2; count of bases not matched to a gene: 10. The CDR3 DNA is TGTGCCAGCAACCAAGTCCCACAGGGGGCCTACGAGCAGTACTTC. Amino acids: CASNQVPQGAYEQYF. Full variable domain (rest looked up from reference TRBV28 and TRBJ2-7): DVKVTQSSRYLVKRTGEKVFLECVQDMDHENMFWYRQDPGLGLRLIYFSYDVKMKEKGDIPEGYSVSREKKERFSLILESASTNQTSMYLCASNQVPQGAYEQYFGPGTRLTVT.

CDR3 nucleotide sequence: TGTGCCAGCAGCTTGGACCCGACTAGCCACCAAGAGACCCAGTACTTC. Translated: CASSLDPTSHQETQYF. J is TRBJ2-5 and V is TRBV5-5, with 7 bases aligning to TRBD2. Germline V gene lookup returns CDR1 SGHKS and CDR2 YYEKEE (reference sequence). Trimming cost V 0 bases and J 0 bases; bases outside gene matches: 5. This CDR3 comprises 16 residues.

DNA for the CDR3: TGTGCCAGCCCAAAGACAGGGGAGGGTACTGAAGCTTTCTTT. Translation gives CASPKTGEGTEAFF. The rearrangement links TRBV28 to TRBJ1-1; TRBD1 agrees at 8 bases. In germline, CDR1 is MDHEN, CDR2 SYDVKM. The CDR3 loop spans 14 amino acids. The ends lost 8 bases at V and 5 bases at J; junction bases unmatched: 10.

V gene TRBV5-1 combines with J gene TRBJ2-1; possible D gene TRBD1, 6 bases. The germline V and J ends were trimmed by 0 bases and 4 bases, with 11 bases remaining between them. Germline CDR1 reads SGHRS; CDR2 reads YFSETQ. The CDR3 is made up of 15 amino acids. CDR3 sequence: CASSLGTGRYNEQFF. In DNA form, the CDR3 reads TGCGCCAGCAGCTTGGGAACAGGGAGATACAATGAGCAGTTCTTC.

The chain has TRBV6-5 and TRBJ1-3; no clear D. Germline CDR1 MNHEY, CDR2 SVGAGI. This CDR3 comprises 11 residues. Trimming removed 3 bases at V and 5 bases at J, with 2 bases between. The CDR3 DNA follows: TGTGCCAGCAGTTATAGAAACACCATATATTTT. Protein sequence: CASSYRNTIYF.

The rearrangement links TRBV5-1 to TRBJ2-2, with 10 nucleotides matching TRBD2. J lost 4 bases, V lost 1 base, and 4 bases had no gene match. Germline CDR1 SGHRS, CDR2 YFSETQ. The CDR3 spans 16 residues. CDR3 region: CASSLNSGRTTGELFF. DNA for the CDR3: TGCGCCAGCAGCTTGAATAGCGGGAGGACCACCGGGGAGCTGTTTTTT.

The J gene is TRBJ2-7, the V gene TRBV5-5, with TRBD2 matching 10 bases. From germline, CDR1 is SGHKS and CDR2 YYEKEE (reference sequence). The CDR3 runs 15 residues. V shed 3 bases and J 4 bases; nucleotides not matched to a gene: 7. The CDR3 loop is CASSSGLATTYEQYF. In DNA form, the CDR3 reads TGTGCCAGCAGCTCGGGACTAGCGACCACGTACGAGCAGTACTTC. The variable domain in full, completed from reference TRBV5-5 and TRBJ2-7, reads DAGVTQSPTHLIKTRGQQVTLRCSPISGHKSVSWYQQVLGQGPQFIFQYYEKEERGRGNFPDRFSARQFPNYSSELNVNALLLGDSALYLCASSSGLATTYEQYFGPGTRLTVT.

The chain carries TRBV2 and TRBJ2-7; 8 nucleotides align to TRBD1. The germline CDR1 and CDR2 sequences are SNHLY and FYNNEI. The length of the CDR3 is 14 residues. J gave up 2 bases and V 5 bases, and 5 bases lay outside the gene matches. The CDR3 sequence is CASSLQGDTYEQYF. CDR3 DNA sequence: TGTGCCAGCAGTCTACAGGGGGACACCTACGAGCAGTACTTC.

This chain uses TRBV28 with TRBJ2-7; 11 bases are a match to TRBD1. The CDR3 has 18 amino acids. The germline V gene encodes CDR1 MDHEN and CDR2 SYDVKM. Trimming removed 7 bases from V and 3 bases from J; junction bases left unmatched: 17. Here the CDR3 reads CASTPINPGQGVYYEQYF. The CDR3, as DNA: TGTGCCAGCACCCCCATCAATCCGGGACAGGGGGTCTACTACGAGCAGTACTTC.

The chain employs TRBV10-3 and TRBJ1-4; 7 bases line up with TRBD1. J was trimmed by 5 bases and V by 3 bases; bases with no gene match: 6. The CDR3 has 15 amino acids. Germline-derived CDR1 and CDR2 are ENHRY and SYGVKD. The CDR3 DNA follows: TGTGCCATCAGTGACCACGGGACAGCGAATGAAAAACTGTTTTTT. Its translation is CAISDHGTANEKLFF.

V and J are TRBV19 and TRBJ1-5, with D tentatively TRBD1 (6 bases). V dropped 3 bases and J dropped 4 bases, with 25 bases sitting between them. Germline CDR1 is LNHDA and CDR2 is SQIVND (reference sequence). The CDR3 runs to 19 residues. CDR3 DNA: TGTGCCAGTAGTATTGGTATGAGTTTATTCGTACAGGGAAATCAGCCCCAGCATTTT. Protein product: CASSIGMSLFVQGNQPQHF. Variable domain in full (rest from reference TRBV19 and TRBJ1-5): DGGITQSPKYLFRKEGQNVTLSCEQNLNHDAMYWYRQDPGQGLRLIYYSQIVNDFQKGDIAEGYSVSREKKESFPLTVTSAQKNPTAFYLCASSIGMSLFVQGNQPQHFGDGTRLSIL.

The chain joins TRBV5-1 to TRBJ2-1; D not resolved. The CDR3 is 13 amino acids. Between the trimmed V and J ends, which lost 3 bases and 7 bases, there was a span of 11 bases. Per germline, CDR1 SGHRS and CDR2 YFSETQ. DNA of the CDR3: TGCGCCAGCAGCTGGGCAGTAATTAATGAGCAGTTCTTC. Its translation is CASSWAVINEQFF.

The chain links TRBV12-3 or TRBV12-4 to TRBJ1-1; no definite D call. Trimming left V 6 bases short and J 1 base short, with 6 bases between. The CDR3 runs to 12 residues. This chain's CDR3 is CASRLRNTEAFF. Written as DNA, the CDR3 is TGTGCCAGCAGGCTAAGGAACACTGAAGCTTTCTTT.

This clone was seen only once. The rearrangement joins TRBV7-9 to TRBJ2-1; 14 nucleotides agree with TRBD2. The J segment lost 4 bases and the V segment lost 4 bases, leaving 6 bases of the junction unmatched. This CDR3 is built from 17 residues. Germline values: CDR1 SEHNR, CDR2 FQNEAQ (reference sequence). The CDR3 DNA reads as TGTGCCAGCAGCTACGGGACTAGCGGGAGTTTATACAATGAGCAGTTCTTC. Its translation is CASSYGTSGSLYNEQFF.

V gene TRBV7-9 combines with J gene TRBJ2-3; possibly TRBD2 for D (6 bases). The CDR3 contains 14 residues. The ends were cut back, 1 base at V and 7 bases at J, with 12 bases in the middle. The germline V gene encodes CDR1 SEHNR and CDR2 FQNEAQ (reference sequence). The CDR3 here is CASSLGMGGNTQYF. In DNA form, the CDR3 reads TGTGCCAGCAGCTTAGGGATGGGGGGAAATACGCAGTATTTT.

This rearrangement joins TRBV18 to TRBJ1-2; 8 bases are shared with TRBD1. Germline V gene sequence: CDR1 KGHSH, CDR2 LQKENI. Germline trimming cut 3 bases from V and 8 bases from J; bases unmatched to any gene: 5. The length of the CDR3 is 13 residues. The CDR3 DNA reads TGTGCCAGCTCACCGACAGGGGAATTCGGCTACACCTTC. Translation gives CASSPTGEFGYTF.

V and J are TRBV6-2 or TRBV6-3 and TRBJ1-5; 7 positions match TRBD1. With V trimmed by 6 bases and J by 3 bases, 11 bases remained unmatched. This CDR3 has 16 residues. Germline V CDR1 and CDR2: MNHEY, SVGEGT. The CDR3 loop reads CASSPRGQGTNQPQHF. The CDR3 DNA follows: TGTGCCAGCAGCCCTAGGGGGCAGGGAACCAATCAGCCCCAGCATTTT.

This clone was picked up one time. The junction differs from germline at one of its ends, possibly a read error. The rearrangement joins TRBV3-1 (or the pseudogene TRBV3-2) to TRBJ2-7; tentatively, D is TRBD2 (6 bases). Germline lookup yields CDR1 LGHDT and CDR2 YNNKEL (reference sequence). The CDR3 extends over 11 amino acids. The CDR3 DNA follows: TGTGCCAGCAGCCAAGCGGGACTCGACCACTTC. Protein: CASSQAGLDHF.

This clone appeared once. The chain is built from TRBV3-1 (or the pseudogene TRBV3-2) and TRBJ1-6, with D possibly being TRBD1 (5 bases). The CDR3 consists of 14 residues. The germline V and J ends were trimmed by 1 base and 7 bases, with 8 bases remaining between them. Germline assignment: CDR1 LGHDT and CDR2 YNNKEL (reference sequence). DNA of the CDR3: TGTGCCAGCAGCCAAGTGGGGGGGAATTCACCCCTCCACTTT. It translates to CASSQVGGNSPLHF.

V is TRBV19 and J is TRBJ1-5; D gene unclear. The CDR3 covers 15 residues. Germline assignment: CDR1 LNHDA and CDR2 SQIVND (reference sequence). V gave up 3 bases and J gave up 0 bases, with 9 bases separating them. The CDR3 DNA reads TGTGCCAGTAGTATTGGCAGTAATAGCAATCAGCCCCAGCATTTT. Translated: CASSIGSNSNQPQHF.

This chain connects TRBV19 to TRBJ1-5, with TRBD1 identical over 7 bases. This CDR3 has 13 amino acids. CDR1 is LNHDA and CDR2 is SQIVND in the germline V gene (reference sequence). V shed 6 bases, J shed 1 base, and the junction held 0 bases outside the gene matches. CDR3 sequence reads: CASRQGSNQPQHF. CDR3 nucleotide sequence: TGTGCCAGTAGACAGGGGAGCAATCAGCCCCAGCATTTT.

In DNA, the CDR3 is TGCGCCAGCAGCCAGGGACCGGGACAGGGTACCGGGGAGCTGTTTTTT. The encoded protein is CASSQGPGQGTGELFF. The chain couples TRBV4-1 to TRBJ2-2; 9 nucleotides align to TRBD1. From germline, CDR1 is MGHRA and CDR2 YSYEKL. The CDR3 runs 16 residues. J lost 5 bases, V lost 3 bases, and 7 bases had no gene match.

V and J are TRBV4-1 and TRBJ2-1; D not resolved. Per germline, CDR1 MGHRA and CDR2 YSYEKL. V was trimmed by 1 base and J by 3 bases, leaving 7 bases between them. The CDR3 totals 14 residues. This chain's CDR3 is CASSQGPSYNEQFF. CDR3 DNA: TGCGCCAGCAGCCAAGGTCCTAGCTACAATGAGCAGTTCTTC.

The rearrangement links TRBV2 to TRBJ2-7; 7 bases are shared with TRBD1. The CDR3 is made up of 13 amino acids. J was trimmed by 11 bases and V by 4 bases; bases with no gene match: 11. CDR1 is SNHLY, CDR2 FYNNEI, per germline. CDR3 DNA: TGTGCCAGCAGTGTAGAGGGGGCGCGGGCGAAGTACTTC. This encodes CASSVEGARAKYF. The full variable domain, with the rest looked up from reference TRBV2 and TRBJ2-7, is EPEVTQTPSHQVTQMGQEVILRCVPISNHLYFYWYRQILGQKVEFLVSFYNNEISEKSEIFDDQFSVERPDGSNFTLKIRSTKLEDSAMYFCASSVEGARAKYFGPGTRLTVT.

CDR3 in amino acids: CASSTRTSAGDTQYF. The CDR3 DNA sequence: TGTGCCAGTAGTACCCGGACTAGCGCCGGGGATACGCAGTATTTT. J is TRBJ2-3 and V is TRBV19, with TRBD2 identical over 9 bases. Germline loops: CDR1 LNHDA, CDR2 SQIVND (reference sequence). V dropped 4 bases and J dropped 6; count of bases not matched to a gene: 8. CDR3 length equals 15 residues.

This chain connects TRBV5-1 to TRBJ2-5, with 9 bases matching TRBD2. This CDR3 is built from 17 residues. CDR1 SGHRS and CDR2 YFSETQ come from the germline V gene. V dropped 5 bases and J dropped 1; count of bases not matched to a gene: 12. The CDR3 is CASRLLAGEGVQETQYF. The CDR3, as DNA: TGCGCCAGCAGGTTGTTAGCGGGAGAGGGGGTCCAAGAGACCCAGTACTTC.

The chain combines TRBV5-1 with TRBJ2-3, with 10 bases that match TRBD2. Germline V CDR1 and CDR2: SGHRS, YFSETQ. The J segment lost 0 bases and the V segment lost 4 bases, leaving 8 bases of the junction unmatched. The CDR3 covers 17 residues. The CDR3 nucleotides are TGCGCCAGCAGCCGCCGAAGCGGGAGGGTGAGCACAGATACGCAGTATTTT. Protein: CASSRRSGRVSTDTQYF.

In this sample, this clone turned up once. The chain combines TRBV19 with TRBJ2-4; 7 bases are shared with TRBD1. The CDR3 extends over 16 amino acids. The trim removed 7 bases at V and 3 bases at J, leaving 12 bases unmatched. Germline CDR1 reads LNHDA; CDR2 reads SQIVND (reference sequence). The CDR3 region has the DNA TGTGCCAGTAATCAGCTAACAGGGGTTGGCAAAAACATTCAGTACTTC. Its translation is CASNQLTGVGKNIQYF.

The gene calls are TRBV11-2 and TRBJ2-5; D is perhaps TRBD2 (5 bases). Germline CDR1 SGHAT, CDR2 FQNNGV. The CDR3 extends over 14 amino acids. The V end was cut by 4 bases, the J end by 5 bases, with 14 bases between. The CDR3 reads CASSSSRDFETQYF. In nucleotides, the CDR3 is TGTGCCAGCAGCTCCTCCCGGGATTTCGAGACCCAGTACTTC.

The chain links TRBV6-4 to TRBJ1-3; D call uncertain. The length of the CDR3 is 13 residues. Trimming took off 4 bases at V and 0 bases at J, with 4 bases between the two ends. CDR1 is MRHNA and CDR2 is SNTAGT in the germline V gene. CDR3 bases: TGTGCCAGCAGTGTCAACTCTGGAAACACCATATATTTT. Translation: CASSVNSGNTIYF.

The V and J genes are TRBV27 and TRBJ2-3; 9 bases fit TRBD2. The J segment lost 1 base and the V segment lost 1 base, leaving 3 bases of the junction unmatched. The CDR3 spans 16 residues. CDR1 is MNHEY and CDR2 is SMNVEV in the germline V gene (reference sequence). The CDR3 nucleotides read TGTGCCAGCAGTTTATGGGCTAGCGGGGGCACAGATACGCAGTATTTT. Its translation is CASSLWASGGTDTQYF.